This T cell receptor beta chain appears in the sequencing data of a study of shared clonotypes between healthy human individuals. Study-level results: Sequencing depth was expected to affect clonotype sharing among donors.

The CDR3 sequence is 15 residues long. V shed 4 bases and J shed 0 bases, with 9 bases lying between them. The germline V gene has CDR1 KGHSH and CDR2 LQKENI. As regards this clone: As yet, its antigen is unknown.

Some clones are missing from TCRdb's copy, which holds only in-frame ones; the method was immunoSEQ multiplex PCR. This table has roughly 500,000 clones, around 78% appearing once. The genes are TRBV18 and TRBJ2-2, with D tentatively TRBD2 (5 bases). The sample consisted of PBMCs. This TCR was sampled from a woman between 40 and 55 years old in good health. Some clones in this sample may be carry-over from other donors' samples. CDR3 region: CASSLSVANTGELFF. CDR3 sequence (DNA): TGTGCCAGCTCACTTAGCGTCGCGAACACCGGGGAGCTGTTTTTT. The full variable domain, with the rest looked up from reference TRBV18 and TRBJ2-2, is NAGVMQNPRHLVRRRGQEARLRCSPMKGHSHVYWYRQLPEEGLKFMVYLQKENIIDESGMPKERFSAEFPKEGPSILRIQQVVRGDSAAYFCASSLSVANTGELFFGEGSRLTVL.